The rows below give T cell receptor beta chains drawn from one sample of a study of shared clonotypes between healthy human individuals. Assay: immunoSEQ multiplex PCR; the TCRdb copy retains only in-frame clones and omits some. The table has fewer than 1.8 million clones, about 98.5% seen once. The sample was naive CD4+ T cells sorted from blood. These receptors all come from a young man in good health. Both conserved end residues are part of each CDR3. The D gene is left open where the match is weak. A clone size is listed for some rows: how often the clone was seen (once, few, many), or a class if it is expanded.

size	D	V	J	DNA	CDR3
once	-	TRBV15	TRBJ2-5	TGTGCCACCAGCAGAGGTGAGACCCAGTACTTC	CATSRGETQYF
-	-	TRBV20-1	TRBJ2-7	TGCAGTGCTAGGGTTGGATACGAGCAGTACTTC	CSARVGYEQYF
-	TRBD1	TRBV29-1	TRBJ2-3	TGCAGCGTTAACAACCGGGACAGAGGCACAGATACGCAGTATTTT	CSVNNRDRGTDTQYF
-	-	TRBV5-4	TRBJ2-7	TGTGCCAGCAGTCAGGGATCTCTTGTTCTTCTAGACGAGCAGTACTTC	CASSQGSLVLLDEQYF
-	-	TRBV6-5	TRBJ1-2	TGTGCCAGCAGTTCTCGGGACGGTTTACGCGGCTACACCTTC	CASSSRDGLRGYTF
-	-	TRBV5-6	TRBJ2-5	TGTGCCAGCAGCCGACTAGAGACCCAAGAGACCCAGTACTTC	CASSRLETQETQYF
-	TRBD2	TRBV5-1	TRBJ2-7	TGCGCCAGCAGCTTGGGGCATAGCGGGAGCTACGAGCAGTACTTC	CASSLGHSGSYEQYF
once	-	TRBV7-3	TRBJ2-2	TGTGCCAGCAGCCCGAAAAACAGGGGAGGTACCGGGGAGCTGTTTTTT	CASSPKNRGGTGELFF
-	TRBD2	TRBV5-1	TRBJ2-1	TGCGCCAGCAGCCCCGTCCCGGGACTAGCGGGAGTAACTTACAATGAGCAGTTCTTC	CASSPVPGLAGVTYNEQFF
-	-	TRBV7-9	TRBJ1-1	TGTGCCAGCAGCCCAGACTTACAGGGGAACACTGAAGCTTTCTTT	CASSPDLQGNTEAFF
once	TRBD2	TRBV7-8	TRBJ2-1	TGTGCCAGCAGCTCGGGGGGGTTTAATGAGCAGTTCTTC	CASSSGGFNEQFF
-	-	TRBV6-5	TRBJ2-6	TGTGCCACCCTTAGCATCTCTGGGGCCAACGTCCTGACTTTC	CATLSISGANVLTF
-	TRBD2	TRBV27	TRBJ2-3	TGTGCCAGCAGTTTAGCGGGAGGGCCAAGTGATACGCAGTATTTT	CASSLAGGPSDTQYF
-	-	TRBV18	TRBJ2-7	TGTGCCAGCTCACCAGACGGGAGACAGACCTACGAGCAGTACTTC	CASSPDGRQTYEQYF
-	-	TRBV18	TRBJ1-5	TGTGCCAGCTCACAAATTACCTCCGGGACGATGGGCAATCAGCCCCAGCATTTT	CASSQITSGTMGNQPQHF
-	TRBD2	TRBV5-4	TRBJ2-1	TGTGCCAGCAGCTCGTGGACTAGCGGGGACAATGAGCAGTTCTTC	CASSSWTSGDNEQFF
-	TRBD1	TRBV7-2	TRBJ2-7	TGTGCCAGCAGCTTAGTAGGACAGGGTGGGTACGAGCAGTACTTC	CASSLVGQGGYEQYF
-	-	TRBV9	TRBJ2-1	TGTGCCAGCAGCGTGAGTCGATACAATGAGCAGTTCTTC	CASSVSRYNEQFF
-	TRBD1	TRBV6-6	TRBJ2-3	TGTGCCAGCAGTTACTTGACAGGGGGTAGCACAGATACGCAGTATTTT	CASSYLTGGSTDTQYF
-	-	TRBV9	TRBJ2-1	TGTGCCAGCAGCGTAGCGCGGGATAGTGAGCAGTTCTTC	CASSVARDSEQFF
-	-	TRBV6-1	TRBJ1-2	TGTGCCAGCAGCTCGGGAAGCTATGGCTACACCTTC	CASSSGSYGYTF
-	-	TRBV13	TRBJ2-5	TGTGCCAGCAGCCCTCGGCCAGGACAAGAGACCCAGTACTTC	CASSPRPGQETQYF
-	-	TRBV28	TRBJ2-7	TGTGCCAGCAGTTCTTTGGGGGGCCCAGACTACGAGCAGTACTTC	CASSSLGGPDYEQYF
-	-	TRBV25-1	TRBJ2-5	TGTGCCAGCAGTGATCTGGGACGTGGGGAGCAAGAGACCCAGTACTTC	CASSDLGRGEQETQYF
-	TRBD2	TRBV7-2	TRBJ2-5	TGTGCCAGCAGGTCCCACGGGGGGGAGACCCAGTACTTC	CASRSHGGETQYF
once	-	TRBV11-2	TRBJ2-3	TGTGCCAGCAGGCAGGCAGATACGCAGTATTTT	CASRQADTQYF
once	-	TRBV18	TRBJ2-7	TGTGCCAGCTCAACCGGGGCCTACGAGCAGTACTTC	CASSTGAYEQYF
-	-	TRBV5-4	TRBJ1-2	TGTGCCAGCAGCGATAACCCACAGGGTTCCTATGGCTACACCTTC	CASSDNPQGSYGYTF
-	-	TRBV7-8	TRBJ1-4	TGTGCCAGCAGCCCCGAGGGGAACGAAAAACTGTTTTTT	CASSPEGNEKLFF
-	TRBD1	TRBV7-2	TRBJ2-1	TGTGCCAGCAGCGCGGACAGGGACTATGAGCAGTTCTTC	CASSADRDYEQFF
-	TRBD1	TRBV6-1	TRBJ2-3	TGTGCCAGCAGAAGGACAGGGTCCTCAGATACGCAGTATTTT	CASRRTGSSDTQYF
-	-	TRBV18	TRBJ2-7	TGTGCCAGCTCCCCCTCGACAGGTTCCTACGAGCAGTACTTC	CASSPSTGSYEQYF
-	-	TRBV18	TRBJ1-5	TGTGCCAGCTCACCAGCTTTTCTCGATCAGCCCCAGCATTTT	CASSPAFLDQPQHF
-	TRBD2	TRBV30	TRBJ2-1	TGTGCCTGGACTTTGGCTAGCGGGAGCTCCTACAATGAGCAGTTCTTC	CAWTLASGSSYNEQFF
-	-	TRBV5-4	TRBJ1-4	TGTGCCAGCAGCTTGTACGGACCGTATGAACTGTTTTTT	CASSLYGPYELFF
-	-	TRBV19	TRBJ1-5	TGTGCCAGTAGTATAAACGTAGGTGGTAGCAATCAGCCCCAGCATTTT	CASSINVGGSNQPQHF
-	-	TRBV29-1	TRBJ1-5	TGCAGCGTTGAGGCAGGGAACAATCAGCCCCAGCATTTT	CSVEAGNNQPQHF
-	-	TRBV18	TRBJ2-5	TGTGCCAGCTCAGTTCAGGGCGACGAGACCCAGTACTTC	CASSVQGDETQYF